This entry describes one TCR beta chain. Profiled with immunoSEQ multiplex PCR; TCRdb holds only in-frame clones, not every one. Of around 80,000 clones listed, 95% to 98% are singletons. The CDR3 runs 14 residues. The V segment lost 5 bases and the J segment 7 bases; nucleotides outside the gene matches: 10. Germline V lookup: CDR1 GTSNPN, CDR2 SVGIG (reference sequence). The data were taken from a study of technical replicates of blood from a handful of donors. The chain carries TRBV30 and TRBJ2-1, with 8 bases matching TRBD2. The receptor was derived from a human donor in good health. The sequencing sample was made of T cells isolated from PBMCs. This CDR3 reads CAWSSVGGGNEQFF. In nucleotides, the CDR3 is TGTGCCTGGTCCTCCGTCGGCGGGGGGAATGAGCAGTTCTTC.